These 19 T cell receptor beta chains came from one sample sequenced in a study of Ad26.COV2.S vaccination and SARS-CoV-2 variants. Treatment: 15 to 20 received Ad26.COV2.S at low or high dose, single or two shots; a few received placebo; per-sample allocation not given. Sampling took place 63 days after the first vaccine or placebo injection. TCRdb's table, derived via immunoSEQ multiplex PCR, lists solely in-frame clones and lacks some. The data contain 350,000 to 450,000 clones, about 80% of them seen just once; the ten biggest clones take up approximately 7%. Specimen: peripheral blood, collected in a trial of Ad26.COV2.S vaccine versus placebo. The receptors were sampled from a person between 18 and 59 years old who received the Ad26.COV2.S COVID-19 vaccine or a placebo.

The chain couples TRBV5-1 to TRBJ2-6, with 8 bases fitting TRBD1. Germline-derived CDR1 and CDR2 are SGHRS and YFSETQ. V was pared by 5 bases and J by 1 base, with 8 bases of the junction left unmatched. The CDR3 sequence is 17 residues long. The CDR3 DNA reads TGCGCCAGCAGGACGGGACAGGCCTGGTCTGGGGCCAACGTCCTGACTTTC. It translates to CASRTGQAWSGANVLTF.

The rearrangement links TRBV11-2 to TRBJ2-7; TRBD1 might be the D (6 bases). The CDR3 loop spans 14 amino acids. With 5 bases removed from V and 4 bases from J, the gap between germline ends came to 15 bases. Germline V gene sequence: CDR1 SGHAT, CDR2 FQNNGV. CDR3: CASSGRTEIYEQYF. DNA for the CDR3: TGTGCCAGCAGCGGACGGACAGAAATTTACGAGCAGTACTTC.

Here the CDR3 DNA reads TGCGCCAGCAGCCCCGGGATCTCTGGAAACACCATATATTTT. This sequence encodes CASSPGISGNTIYF. V and J are TRBV5-1 and TRBJ1-3; D is unresolved. V gave up 4 bases and J gave up 0 bases, with 8 bases separating them. The germline V gene encodes CDR1 SGHRS and CDR2 YFSETQ. The CDR3 sequence is 14 residues long.

This chain connects TRBV6-2 or TRBV6-3 to TRBJ2-7; 7 nucleotides align to TRBD2. Trimming cost V 4 bases and J 7 bases; bases outside gene matches: 13. In germline, CDR1 is MNHEY, CDR2 SVGEGT. This CDR3 is 15 amino acids long. The CDR3 bases are TGTGCCAGCAGTTCGCAGAATTCGGGGGGTGGGGAGCAGTACTTC. Protein sequence: CASSSQNSGGGEQYF.

This sequence joins TRBV27 and TRBJ1-5, with 7 bases matching TRBD1. The V segment lost 5 bases and the J segment 4 bases; nucleotides outside the gene matches: 5. In germline, CDR1 is MNHEY, CDR2 SMNVEV (reference sequence). The CDR3 contains 14 residues. The CDR3 DNA sequence: TGTGCCAGCAGTAAGGGACAGTTAAATCAGCCCCAGCATTTT. This encodes CASSKGQLNQPQHF.

This clone was picked up a small number of times. The V gene is TRBV18, the J gene TRBJ1-1; possibly TRBD1 for D (6 bases). This CDR3 contains 15 residues. Germline-derived CDR1 and CDR2 are KGHSH and LQKENI. V was trimmed by 3 bases and J by 1 base, leaving 12 bases between them. In DNA, the CDR3 is TGTGCCAGCTCACCGCGACAGGCGGGGAACACTGAAGCTTTCTTT. Its translation is CASSPRQAGNTEAFF.

The chain carries TRBV5-1 and TRBJ2-6; no reliable D call. This CDR3 region has 15 residues. Germline V gene data show CDR1 as SGHRS and CDR2 as YFSETQ. Trimming removed 7 bases from V and 2 bases from J, with 13 bases in between. The CDR3: CASRVALAGANVLTF. The CDR3, as DNA: TGCGCCAGCCGGGTTGCTCTAGCTGGGGCCAACGTCCTGACTTTC.

The chain has TRBV2 and TRBJ1-1; 10 bases agree with TRBD1. Germline V gene sequence: CDR1 SNHLY, CDR2 FYNNEI. The V and J ends lost 7 bases and 9 bases, in that order; junction bases with no gene match: 5. The CDR3 extends over 12 amino acids. CDR3 sequence reads: CASKDRGRKAFF. DNA for the CDR3: TGTGCCAGCAAAGACAGGGGGCGCAAAGCTTTCTTT. Combining the CDR3 with reference TRBV2 and TRBJ1-1 gives the whole variable domain EPEVTQTPSHQVTQMGQEVILRCVPISNHLYFYWYRQILGQKVEFLVSFYNNEISEKSEIFDDQFSVERPDGSNFTLKIRSTKLEDSAMYFCASKDRGRKAFFGQGTRLTVV.

The chain uses TRBV5-6 and TRBJ2-7; the D is unclear. V shed 4 bases and J shed 2 bases, with 16 bases lying between them. The CDR3 is 15 amino acids. Germline CDR1 SGHDT, CDR2 YYEEEE. The CDR3 DNA is TGTGCCAGCAGCCTCAGGCAAGGATGGGCCTACGAGCAGTACTTC. Protein: CASSLRQGWAYEQYF.

The V gene is TRBV12-5, the J gene TRBJ1-2; D not resolved. The germline gives CDR1 LGHNT, CDR2 FRNRAP. The germline V and J ends were trimmed by 4 bases and 7 bases, with 19 bases remaining between them. The CDR3 extends over 15 amino acids. The CDR3 DNA sequence: TGTGCTAGTGGTTCCATAATCCGTGGCCCGAGTGGCTACACCTTC. The encoded protein is CASGSIIRGPSGYTF.

CDR3 region: CASSTQVNYGYTF. The CDR3 DNA follows: TGTGCCAGCAGTACCCAGGTCAACTATGGCTACACCTTC. The genes are TRBV6-1 and TRBJ1-2; D gene ambiguous. Germline loops: CDR1 MNHNS, CDR2 SASEGT. CDR3 length: 13 amino acids. Trimming cost V 5 bases and J 2 bases, with 9 bases left between them.

V and J are TRBV5-1 and TRBJ2-3; the D gene is possibly TRBD2 (6 bases). The V end lost 0 bases, the J end lost 3 bases, and 14 bases lay between the germline ends. Germline assignment: CDR1 SGHRS and CDR2 YFSETQ. The CDR3 length is 16 residues. CDR3: CASSLVFGRGTDTQYF. The CDR3 nucleotides are TGCGCCAGCAGCTTGGTCTTCGGGAGAGGGACAGATACGCAGTATTTT.

The chain carries TRBV21-1 and TRBJ2-4; the D call in the table, TRBD1, was not verified against the DNA. TRBV21-1 is described as a pseudogene. The CDR3 extends over 17 amino acids. CDR3 sequence reads: CASSKTVQPLAKNIQYF. Written as DNA, the CDR3 is TGTGCCAGCAGCAAAACAGTACAGCCTCTAGCCAAAAACATTCAGTACTTC.

CDR3 region: CASRRQGLLGGYTF. The DNA for the CDR3 is TGTGCCAGCAGAAGACAGGGCCTCCTAGGGGGCTACACCTTC. The chain combines TRBV6-6 with TRBJ1-2; 7 nucleotides match TRBD1. Germline V gives CDR1 MNHNY, CDR2 SVGAGI (reference sequence). The CDR3 consists of 14 residues. V lost 6 bases and J lost 8; bases outside the gene matches: 12.

The chain employs TRBV19 and TRBJ1-6, with D possibly being TRBD1 (5 bases). The V end lost 3 bases, the J end lost 7 bases, and 10 bases lay between the germline ends. CDR3 size: 14 residues. The germline gives CDR1 LNHDA, CDR2 SQIVND (reference sequence). This CDR3 reads CASSIPGGNSPLHF. The CDR3 DNA reads as TGTGCCAGTAGTATCCCTGGGGGGAATTCACCCCTCCACTTT. The complete variable domain, with remaining parts taken from reference TRBV19 and TRBJ1-6, reads DGGITQSPKYLFRKEGQNVTLSCEQNLNHDAMYWYRQDPGQGLRLIYYSQIVNDFQKGDIAEGYSVSREKKESFPLTVTSAQKNPTAFYLCASSIPGGNSPLHFGNGTRLTVT.

The rearrangement links TRBV3-1 (or the pseudogene TRBV3-2) to TRBJ2-3; TRBD1 aligns across 11 bases. The CDR3 is 18 residues long. In germline, CDR1 is LGHDT, CDR2 YNNKEL (reference sequence). J lost 3 bases, V lost 0 bases, and 8 bases had no gene match. This chain's CDR3 is CASSQDHRTGGITDTQYF. The CDR3 region has the DNA TGTGCCAGCAGCCAAGATCACCGGACAGGGGGCATAACAGATACGCAGTATTTT.

In regard to this clone: Other DNA sequences in the sample encode the same CDR3. The CDR3 sequence is CASKRVNEKLFF. CDR3 coding DNA: TGTGCCAGCAAGAGGGTGAATGAAAAACTGTTTTTT. This rearrangement joins TRBV6-5 to TRBJ1-4, with D unclear. V was pared by 7 bases and J by 5 bases, with 8 bases between. CDR3 length: 12 amino acids. CDR1 and CDR2 (germline): MNHEY, SVGAGI.

The chain carries TRBV5-1 and TRBJ2-3; D unresolved. V was cut by 2 bases and J by 4 bases, with 2 bases left in between. Germline assignment: CDR1 SGHRS and CDR2 YFSETQ. The length of the CDR3 is 11 residues. In DNA, the CDR3 is TGCGCCAGCAGCTTAGCAGATACGCAGTATTTT. Its protein is CASSLADTQYF.

This chain connects TRBV11-2 to TRBJ1-2; 10 bases match TRBD1. Per the germline V gene, CDR1 is SGHAT and CDR2 is FQNNGV. Trimming removed 5 bases from V and 7 bases from J; junction bases left unmatched: 10. The CDR3 loop spans 15 amino acids. CDR3: CASSVLGQGKTGYTF. DNA for the CDR3: TGTGCCAGCAGCGTTTTGGGACAGGGGAAGACTGGCTACACCTTC.